This T cell receptor (beta chain) was retrieved from a study of pediatric ulcerative colitis (dated by TCRdb to about 2019). Background for the entire study: Fewer than ten ulcerative colitis patients had pancolitis and two had left-sided colitis, with histology consistent with ulcerative colitis in all. Roughly nine newly diagnosed, treatment-naive pediatric ulcerative colitis patients and four non-IBD control children each provided paired blood and rectal samples. By Pediatric Ulcerative Colitis Activity Index, mild disease was classified in two patients, moderate disease in several and acute severe colitis in three. What the authors observed across the whole study: A couple of rectal CDR3 clonotypes turned up in every ulcerative colitis patient but in none of the controls. Only a handful of individuals were included in the healthy control group, which was small. For technical reasons, the blood samples of a couple of patients yielded substantially fewer templates, so those samples were excluded from the blood-rectal overlap analysis. Blood-derived T cells may have been included in rectal pinch biopsies, especially in patients with overt colitis. Controls, mild-moderate and acute severe colitis patients were separated by rectal repertoire features, and reduced rectal diversity due to clonal expansions was observed in acute severe colitis. Compared with controls, ulcerative colitis patients showed significantly higher autologous blood-rectal clonal overlap, a finding that suggests increased T cell trafficking to inflamed tissue. Because repertoires came from total lymphocyte DNA, patterns in rare subsets such as regulatory T cells may not be reflected.

Rearranged CDR3 beta regions were amplified from genomic DNA with multiplex V and J primers using the immunoSEQ TRB Survey service. To keep sequencing depth the same across samples, survey-level depth of up to 500,000 reads per sample was applied. The libraries were purified, combined into pools and sequenced with Illumina technology. Concerning the study's data processing: immunoSEQ online tools were used for productive clonality, sample overlap, pairwise scatters, CDR3 beta length, V/D/J gene usage and productiveness. Calculated diversity was defined as the number of unique rearrangements divided by total templates times 100, and Shannon and Simpson indices were additionally computed. Principal component analysis used the R prcomp function and ggbiplot package on Z-score normalized data. Morisita's index was used to measure clonal overlap between blood and rectum within each subject. Imported from immuneACCESS, the table was reduced by TCRdb to in-frame sequences with V and J called. These copies leave out some clones; in studies compared against another copy, an unresolved V gene accounts for under half, and the cause of the remainder is not known. V and J calls and clone size are those listed in that table; D and trimming were worked out from the DNA. The sample yields tens of thousands of clones; roughly 71% were counted once. The top ten clones comprise about 7.8% of the sample.

During colonoscopy, one to two rectal pinch biopsies were obtained for research purposes. Ulcerative colitis patients had received no immunosuppressive medication before the diagnostic colonoscopy. Before DNA was isolated, the rectal biopsies underwent proteinase K digestion. The Wizard kit (Promega) was used to extract genomic DNA from blood and intestinal samples. The junction shows trimming of 1 base on V and 4 bases on J, plus 17 bases between the germline ends. Including cysteine and phenylalanine, the CDR3 has 16 amino acids. The only DNA kept is the CDR3, 48 bases in frame from the first base. The germline V gene sets CDR1 to KGHSH and CDR2 to LQKENI. Of note for this clone: Its antigen remains unidentified. One base away there is no much larger clone; base qualities are not given.

The sequence came from a boy aged 10-17 years with severe ulcerative colitis. Sequencing was done on a sample of gut tissue. The rearranged chain carries TRBV18 and TRBJ2-7; perhaps TRBD2 is the D gene, with 7 bases matching. The DNA is TGTGCCAGCTCACCACGCGGGGGCGGGAGTTCTTACGAGCAGTACTTC. This encodes CASSPRGGGSSYEQYF.